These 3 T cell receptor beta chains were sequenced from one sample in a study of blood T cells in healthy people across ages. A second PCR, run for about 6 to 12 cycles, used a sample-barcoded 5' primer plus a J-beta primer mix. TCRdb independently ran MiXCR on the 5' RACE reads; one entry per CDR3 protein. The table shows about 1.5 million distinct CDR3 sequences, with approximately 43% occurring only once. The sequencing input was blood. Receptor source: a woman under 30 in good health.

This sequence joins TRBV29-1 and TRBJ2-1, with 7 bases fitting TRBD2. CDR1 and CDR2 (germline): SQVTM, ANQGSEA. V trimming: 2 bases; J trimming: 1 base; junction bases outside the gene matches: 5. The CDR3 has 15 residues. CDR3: CSVELAGVSYNEQFF. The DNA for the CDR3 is TGCAGCGTTGAACTGGCGGGAGTATCCTACAATGAGCAGTTCTTC.

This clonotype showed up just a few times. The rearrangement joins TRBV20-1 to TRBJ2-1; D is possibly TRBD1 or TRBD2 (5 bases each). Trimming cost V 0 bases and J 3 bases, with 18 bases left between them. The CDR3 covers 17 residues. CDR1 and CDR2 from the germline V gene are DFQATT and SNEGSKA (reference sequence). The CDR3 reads CSARDWERQRFYNEQFF. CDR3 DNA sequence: TGCAGTGCTAGAGATTGGGAGAGACAGAGATTCTACAATGAGCAGTTCTTC.

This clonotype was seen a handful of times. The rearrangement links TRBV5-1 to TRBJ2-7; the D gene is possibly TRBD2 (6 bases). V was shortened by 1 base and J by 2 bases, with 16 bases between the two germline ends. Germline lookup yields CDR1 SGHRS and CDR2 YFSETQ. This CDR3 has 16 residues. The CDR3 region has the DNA TGCGCCAGCAGCTTGATCCCCGGGACTGAAGCCTACGAGCAGTACTTC. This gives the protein CASSLIPGTEAYEQYF.